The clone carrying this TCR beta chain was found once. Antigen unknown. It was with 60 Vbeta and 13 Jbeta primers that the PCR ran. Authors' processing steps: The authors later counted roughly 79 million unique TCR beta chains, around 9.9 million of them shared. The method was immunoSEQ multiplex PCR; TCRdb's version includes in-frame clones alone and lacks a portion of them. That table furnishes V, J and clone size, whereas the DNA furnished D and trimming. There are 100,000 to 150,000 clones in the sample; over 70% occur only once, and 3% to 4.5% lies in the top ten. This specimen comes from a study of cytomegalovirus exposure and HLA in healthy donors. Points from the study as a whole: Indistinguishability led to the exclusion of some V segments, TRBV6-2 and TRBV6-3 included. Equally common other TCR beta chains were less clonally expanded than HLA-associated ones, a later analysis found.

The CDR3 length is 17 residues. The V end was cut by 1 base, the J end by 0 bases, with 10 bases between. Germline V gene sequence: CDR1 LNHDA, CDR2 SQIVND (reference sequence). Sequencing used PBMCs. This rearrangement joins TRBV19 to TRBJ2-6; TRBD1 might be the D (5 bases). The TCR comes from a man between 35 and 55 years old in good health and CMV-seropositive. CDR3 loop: CASSIATVSSGANVLTF. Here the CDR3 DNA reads TGTGCCAGTAGTATAGCGACAGTCAGCTCTGGGGCCAACGTCCTGACTTTC.